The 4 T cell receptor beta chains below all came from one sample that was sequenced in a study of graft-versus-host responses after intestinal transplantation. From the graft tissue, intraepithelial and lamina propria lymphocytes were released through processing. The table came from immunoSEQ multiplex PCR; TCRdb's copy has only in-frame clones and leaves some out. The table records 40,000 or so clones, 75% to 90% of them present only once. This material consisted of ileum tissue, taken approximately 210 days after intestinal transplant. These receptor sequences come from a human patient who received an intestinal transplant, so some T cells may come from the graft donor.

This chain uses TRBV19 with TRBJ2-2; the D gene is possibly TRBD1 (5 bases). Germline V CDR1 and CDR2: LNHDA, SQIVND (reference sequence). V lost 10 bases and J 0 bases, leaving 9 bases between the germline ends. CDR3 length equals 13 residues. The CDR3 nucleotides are TGTGCCACCCGGACAACGAACACCGGGGAGCTGTTTTTT. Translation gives CATRTTNTGELFF.

CDR3 DNA: TGTGCCAGCAGTGAAGCGACTAGGGGGCCGGGCAATCAGCCCCAGCATTTT. The encoded protein is CASSEATRGPGNQPQHF. The chain uses TRBV6-1 and TRBJ1-5; 7 bases are shared with TRBD1. The CDR3 sequence is 17 residues long. CDR1 and CDR2 from the germline V gene are MNHNS and SASEGT. With V trimmed by 0 bases and J by 2 bases, 7 bases remained unmatched.

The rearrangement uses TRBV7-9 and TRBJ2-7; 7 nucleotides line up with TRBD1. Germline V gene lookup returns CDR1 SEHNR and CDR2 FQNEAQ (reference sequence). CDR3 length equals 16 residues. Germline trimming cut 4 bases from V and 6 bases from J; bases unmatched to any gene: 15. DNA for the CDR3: TGTGCCAGCAGCTCCACAGGGGTTGGGTCTGGCAGCGAGCAGTACTTC. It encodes CASSSTGVGSGSEQYF.

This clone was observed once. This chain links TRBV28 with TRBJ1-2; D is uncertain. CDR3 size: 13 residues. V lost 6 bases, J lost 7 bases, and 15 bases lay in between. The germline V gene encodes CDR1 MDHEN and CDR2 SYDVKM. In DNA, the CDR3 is TGTGCCAGCAGCCCAACGTGGGGAGCTGGCTACACCTTC. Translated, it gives CASSPTWGAGYTF.